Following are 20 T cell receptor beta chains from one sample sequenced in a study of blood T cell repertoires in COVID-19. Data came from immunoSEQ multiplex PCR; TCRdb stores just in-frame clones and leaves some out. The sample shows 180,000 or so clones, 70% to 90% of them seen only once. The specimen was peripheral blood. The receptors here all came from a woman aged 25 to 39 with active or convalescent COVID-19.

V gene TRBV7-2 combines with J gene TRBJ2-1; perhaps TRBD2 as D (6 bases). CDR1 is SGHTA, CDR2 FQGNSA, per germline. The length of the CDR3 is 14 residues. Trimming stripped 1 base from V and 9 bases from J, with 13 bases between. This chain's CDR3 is CASSLGPLGGEQFF. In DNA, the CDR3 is TGTGCCAGCAGCTTAGGGCCCCTCGGGGGTGAGCAGTTCTTC.

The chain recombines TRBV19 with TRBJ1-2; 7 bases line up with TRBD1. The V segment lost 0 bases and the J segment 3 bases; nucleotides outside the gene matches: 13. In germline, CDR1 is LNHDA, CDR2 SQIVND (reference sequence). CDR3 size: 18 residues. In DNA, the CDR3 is TGTGCCAGTAGTATAGATCCCCCTTGGACAGGCTCTTACTATGGCTACACCTTC. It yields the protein CASSIDPPWTGSYYGYTF.

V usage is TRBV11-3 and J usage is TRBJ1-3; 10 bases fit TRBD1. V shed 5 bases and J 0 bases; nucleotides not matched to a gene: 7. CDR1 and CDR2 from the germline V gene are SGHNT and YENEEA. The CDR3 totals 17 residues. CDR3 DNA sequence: TGTGCCAGCAGCCCGTGGGACAGGGGAAGCTCTGGAAACACCATATATTTT. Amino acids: CASSPWDRGSSGNTIYF. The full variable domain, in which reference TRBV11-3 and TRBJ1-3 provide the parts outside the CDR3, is EAGVVQSPRYKIIEKKQPVAFWCNPISGHNTLYWYLQNLGQGPELLIRYENEEAVDDSQLPKDRFSAERLKGVDSTLKIQPAELGDSAVYLCASSPWDRGSSGNTIYFGEGSWLTVV.

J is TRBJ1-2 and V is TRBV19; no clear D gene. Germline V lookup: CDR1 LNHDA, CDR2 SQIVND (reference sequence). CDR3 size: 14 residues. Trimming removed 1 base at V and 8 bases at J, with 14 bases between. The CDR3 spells CASSIGLRGSGYTF. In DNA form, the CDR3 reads TGTGCCAGTAGTATAGGGTTACGAGGGAGCGGCTACACCTTC. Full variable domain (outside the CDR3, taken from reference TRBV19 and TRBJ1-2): DGGITQSPKYLFRKEGQNVTLSCEQNLNHDAMYWYRQDPGQGLRLIYYSQIVNDFQKGDIAEGYSVSREKKESFPLTVTSAQKNPTAFYLCASSIGLRGSGYTFGSGTRLTVV.

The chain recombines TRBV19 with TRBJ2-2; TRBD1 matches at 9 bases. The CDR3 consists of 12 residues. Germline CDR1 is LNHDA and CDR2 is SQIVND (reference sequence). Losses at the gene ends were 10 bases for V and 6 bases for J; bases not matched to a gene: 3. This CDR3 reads CATRTGAGELFF. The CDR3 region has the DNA TGTGCCACCCGGACAGGGGCCGGGGAGCTGTTTTTT.

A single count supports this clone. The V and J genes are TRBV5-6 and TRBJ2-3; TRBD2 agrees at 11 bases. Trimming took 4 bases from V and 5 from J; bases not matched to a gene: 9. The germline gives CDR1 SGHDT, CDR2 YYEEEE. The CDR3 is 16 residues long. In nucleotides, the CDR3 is TGTGCCAGCAGCGCGGGACTAGCGGACAGGGGAGATACGCAGTATTTT. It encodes CASSAGLADRGDTQYF. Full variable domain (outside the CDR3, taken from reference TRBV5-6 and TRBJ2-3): DAGVTQSPTHLIKTRGQQVTLRCSPKSGHDTVSWYQQALGQGPQFIFQYYEEEERQRGNFPDRFSGHQFPNYSSELNVNALLLGDSALYLCASSAGLADRGDTQYFGPGTRLTVL.

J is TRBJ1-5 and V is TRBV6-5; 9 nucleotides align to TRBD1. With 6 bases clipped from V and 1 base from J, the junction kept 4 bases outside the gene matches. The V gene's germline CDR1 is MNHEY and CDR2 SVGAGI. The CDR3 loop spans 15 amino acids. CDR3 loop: CASRRQGGSNQPQHF. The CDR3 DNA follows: TGTGCCAGCAGACGACAGGGGGGAAGCAATCAGCCCCAGCATTTT.

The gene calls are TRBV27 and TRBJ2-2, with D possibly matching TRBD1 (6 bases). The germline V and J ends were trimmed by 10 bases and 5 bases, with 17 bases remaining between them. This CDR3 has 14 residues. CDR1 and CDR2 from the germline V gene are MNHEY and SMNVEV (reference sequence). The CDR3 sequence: CATLDRSFTGELFF. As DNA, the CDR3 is TGTGCCACGCTCGACAGGTCGTTTACCGGGGAGCTGTTTTTT.

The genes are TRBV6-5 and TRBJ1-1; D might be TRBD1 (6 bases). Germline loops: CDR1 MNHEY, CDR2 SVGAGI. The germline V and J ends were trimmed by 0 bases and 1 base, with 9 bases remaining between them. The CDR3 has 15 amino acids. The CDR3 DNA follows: TGTGCCAGCAGTTACTCGAACAGGGAGAACACTGAAGCTTTCTTT. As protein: CASSYSNRENTEAFF.

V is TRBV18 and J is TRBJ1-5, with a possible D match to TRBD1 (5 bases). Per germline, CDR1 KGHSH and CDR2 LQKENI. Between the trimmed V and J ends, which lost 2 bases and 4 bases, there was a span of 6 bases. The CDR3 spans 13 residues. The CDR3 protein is CASSPKGNQPQHF. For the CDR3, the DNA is TGTGCCAGCTCACCAAAGGGGAATCAGCCCCAGCATTTT. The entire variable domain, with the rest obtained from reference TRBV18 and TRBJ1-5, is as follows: NAGVMQNPRHLVRRRGQEARLRCSPMKGHSHVYWYRQLPEEGLKFMVYLQKENIIDESGMPKERFSAEFPKEGPSILRIQQVVRGDSAAYFCASSPKGNQPQHFGDGTRLSIL.

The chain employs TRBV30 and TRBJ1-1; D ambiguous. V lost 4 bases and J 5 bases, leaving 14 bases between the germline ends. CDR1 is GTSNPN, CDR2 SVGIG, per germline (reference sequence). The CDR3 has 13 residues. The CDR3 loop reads CAWMAGGGTEAFF. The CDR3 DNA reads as TGTGCCTGGATGGCGGGAGGAGGGACTGAAGCTTTCTTT.

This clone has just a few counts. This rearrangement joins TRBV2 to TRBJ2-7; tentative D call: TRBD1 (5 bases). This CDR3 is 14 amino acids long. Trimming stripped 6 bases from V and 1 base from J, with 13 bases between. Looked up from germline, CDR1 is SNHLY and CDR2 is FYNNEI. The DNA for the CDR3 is TGTGCCAGCAGCGAGCGACAGCCATCCTACGAGCAGTACTTC. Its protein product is CASSERQPSYEQYF.

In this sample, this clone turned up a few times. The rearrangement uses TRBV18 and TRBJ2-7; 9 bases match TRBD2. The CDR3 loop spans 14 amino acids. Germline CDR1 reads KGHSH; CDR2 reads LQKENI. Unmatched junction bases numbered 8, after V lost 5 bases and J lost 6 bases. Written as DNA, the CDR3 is TGTGCCAGCTCATGGCGGGAGGGCGGGAGCGAGCAGTACTTC. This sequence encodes CASSWREGGSEQYF.

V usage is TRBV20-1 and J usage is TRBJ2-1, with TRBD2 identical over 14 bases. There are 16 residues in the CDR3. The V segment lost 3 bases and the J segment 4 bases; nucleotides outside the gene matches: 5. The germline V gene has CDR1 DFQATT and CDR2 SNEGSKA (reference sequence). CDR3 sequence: CSASTTSGRAYNEQFF. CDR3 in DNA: TGCAGTGCTAGTACGACTAGCGGGAGGGCTTACAATGAGCAGTTCTTC.

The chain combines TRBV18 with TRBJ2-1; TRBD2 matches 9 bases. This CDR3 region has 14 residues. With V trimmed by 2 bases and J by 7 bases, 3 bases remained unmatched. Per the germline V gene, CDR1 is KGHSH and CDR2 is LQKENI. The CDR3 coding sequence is TGTGCCAGCTCACCAGCGGGGGGGCCGAATGAGCAGTTCTTC. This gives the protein CASSPAGGPNEQFF.

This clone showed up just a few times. CDR3 in DNA: TGTGCCAGCAGTTACGGGGGGAGATACTATGGCTACACCTTC. Translating it yields CASSYGGRYYGYTF. The chain uses TRBV6-5 and TRBJ1-2, with TRBD1 as a possible D gene (5 bases). The CDR3 covers 14 residues. Germline lookup yields CDR1 MNHEY and CDR2 SVGAGI. V was cut by 2 bases and J by 3 bases, with 10 bases left in between.

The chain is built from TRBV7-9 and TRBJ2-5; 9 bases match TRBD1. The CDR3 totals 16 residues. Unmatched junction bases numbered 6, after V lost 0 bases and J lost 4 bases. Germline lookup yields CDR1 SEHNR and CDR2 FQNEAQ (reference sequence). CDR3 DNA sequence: TGTGCCAGCAGCTTAGCCGGGACAGGGAAGACAGAGACCCAGTACTTC. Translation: CASSLAGTGKTETQYF.

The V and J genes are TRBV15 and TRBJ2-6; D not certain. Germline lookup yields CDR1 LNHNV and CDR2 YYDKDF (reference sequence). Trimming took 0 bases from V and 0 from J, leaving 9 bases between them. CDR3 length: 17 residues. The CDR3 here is CATSRDTESSGANVLTF. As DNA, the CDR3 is TGTGCCACCAGCAGAGATACGGAGAGCTCTGGGGCCAACGTCCTGACTTTC.

In DNA, the CDR3 is TGTGCCAGCAGCCTGAGCTCCTACGAGCAGTACTTC. This encodes CASSLSSYEQYF. J is TRBJ2-7 and V is TRBV5-6; D remains ambiguous. The germline V and J ends were trimmed by 4 bases and 0 bases, with 5 bases remaining between them. In germline, CDR1 is SGHDT, CDR2 YYEEEE. The CDR3 contains 12 residues.

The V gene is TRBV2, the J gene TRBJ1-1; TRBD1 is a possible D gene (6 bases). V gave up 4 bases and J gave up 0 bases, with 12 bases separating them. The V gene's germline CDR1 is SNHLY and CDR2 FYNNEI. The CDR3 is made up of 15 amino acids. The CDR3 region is CASSGPRGLNTEAFF. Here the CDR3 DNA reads TGTGCCAGCAGTGGTCCCAGGGGACTGAACACTGAAGCTTTCTTT.